This T cell receptor (beta chain) was obtained from a study of T cell clonality in common variable immunodeficiency. Study-wide points: Shared TCRbeta clones were fewer between CVID subjects than controls. In common variable immunodeficiency, TCR beta chains reportedly carried fewer deletions and N-nucleotide insertions. CVID subjects had higher TCRbeta clonality than healthy controls, most marked in about a third.

As regards this clone: Its matching antigen is unknown. Read coverage stops 3 residues before the CDR3 terminus; the germline J gene supplies the remainder.

CVID and control samples used equivalent genomic DNA input. The data were produced by immunoSEQ multiplex PCR, yet TCRdb's version contains in-frame clones alone and is incomplete. Singletons are absent from the sample, which has about 44,000 clones. V was clipped by 2 bases and J by 5 bases; unmatched bases: 9. Germline-derived CDR1 and CDR2 are SGHRS and YFSETQ. There are 16 residues in the CDR3. The clonotype comes from a person aged 18 to 75 in good health. The chain combines TRBV5-1 with TRBJ2-5; 10 positions agree with TRBD2. Sequenced sample: peripheral blood mononuclear cells. CDR3 DNA, as far as it was read: TGCGCCAGCAGCTTCATGAGCGGGGGGGCGGGTGAGACC. This translates into CASSFMSGGAGET. The CDR3 in full is CASSFMSGGAGETQYF.